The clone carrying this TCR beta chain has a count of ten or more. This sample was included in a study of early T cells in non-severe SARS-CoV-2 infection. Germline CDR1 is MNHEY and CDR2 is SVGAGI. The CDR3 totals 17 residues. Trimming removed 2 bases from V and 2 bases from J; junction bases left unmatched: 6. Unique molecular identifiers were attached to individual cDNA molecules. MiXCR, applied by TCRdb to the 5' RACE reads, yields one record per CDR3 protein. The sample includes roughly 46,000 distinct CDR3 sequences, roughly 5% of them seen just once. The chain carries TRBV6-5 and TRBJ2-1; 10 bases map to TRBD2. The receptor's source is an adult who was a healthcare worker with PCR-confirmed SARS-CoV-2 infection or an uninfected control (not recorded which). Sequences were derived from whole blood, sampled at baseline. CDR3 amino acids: CASSYALAGGAYNEQFF. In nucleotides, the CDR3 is TGTGCCAGCAGTTACGCCTTAGCGGGAGGCGCCTACAATGAGCAGTTCTTC.